Listed below are T cell receptor beta chains from one sample, sequenced in a study of tumor-infiltrating lymphocytes in primary liver carcinoma. TCRdb used MiXCR to reprocess the multiplex PCR reads, holding one entry per CDR3 protein. The sample consists of about 64,000 distinct CDR3 sequences, over 60% of them appearing once. The sequenced sample was liver tumor tissue from sampling region 4. The source is a man aged 35 to 55 with primary liver carcinoma and hepatitis B virus infection. CDR3s include the opening cysteine and the closing phenylalanine or tryptophan. D genes are given only for firm matches. For some rows the clone size is stated as once, few or many, or as a class when expanded; others skip it.

TRBD1	.	TRBV11-2	TRBJ2-7	TGTGCCAGCAGCCAGGGGACAGGGAGAACCTACGAGCAGCAGTTC	CASSQGTGRTYEQQF
.	once	TRBV10-3	TRBJ2-2	TGTGCCATAAGAGTACAAGAGGGGGTCGCCGGGGAGCTGTTTTTT	CAIRVQEGVAGELFF
TRBD2	many	TRBV12-3/TRBV12-4	TRBJ2-3	TGTGCCAGCAGTCCCCCACTAGCGGTAGTAGATACGCAGTATTTT	CASSPPLAVVDTQYF
.	once	TRBV7-9	TRBJ1-2	TGTGCAAGCAGCTTACCCGCCTCGCCCTTC	CASSLPASPF
TRBD1	.	TRBV5-5	TRBJ2-1	TGTGCCAGCAGCCCTGGACAGGGTTTATACAATGGGCAGTTCTTC	CASSPGQGLYNGQFF
.	.	TRBV29-1	TRBJ2-7	TGCAGCGTTGAACCGCCAGGATCCTTCGAGCAGTACTTC	CSVEPPGSFEQYF
.	.	TRBV11-3	TRBJ2-1	TGTCCCAGCAGCTTAGGGCGGCAGGATACTCGGGGGTCCTACAATGAGCAGTTCTTC	CPSSLGRQDTRGSYNEQFF
TRBD2	.	TRBV4-1	TRBJ2-2	TGCGCCAGCAGTCTCCGCGTCGGACTAGCCATCACCGGGGAGCTGTTTTTT	CASSLRVGLAITGELFF
.	few	TRBV29-1	TRBJ1-1	TGCAGCGCCGGGGACCCCGGCGAAGCTTTCTTT	CSAGDPGEAFF
TRBD2	.	TRBV28	TRBJ2-3	TGTGCCGGCAGTCCAACACTTGGGACTAGCATAGATACGCAGTATTTT	CAGSPTLGTSIDTQYF
.	.	TRBV6-2/TRBV6-3	TRBJ2-7	TGTGCCAGCAGTCAGAGACCTGAGCAGTACTTC	CASSQRPEQYF
.	.	TRBV4-3	TRBJ1-3	TGCGCCAACAGCCAGGATAGGGGAAACACCATATATTTT	CANSQDRGNTIYF
.	.	TRBV6-5	TRBJ1-1	TGTGCCAGCACTATACATGGTGTGACTGAAGCTTTCTTT	CASTIHGVTEAFF
.	.	TRBV12-5	TRBJ1-2	TGTGTTAGTGGTTTGTCCACAAGGGGCGGTCATGGCTACACCTTC	CVSGLSTRGGHGYTF
.	many	TRBV6-1	TRBJ2-1	TGTGCCAGCACCCCTTATCTTAGCGGAGGCTACAATGAGCAGTTCTTC	CASTPYLSGGYNEQFF
.	.	TRBV5-5	TRBJ2-1	TGTGCCAGCACAGGAGGACCGAACAATGAGCAGTTCTTC	CASTGGPNNEQFF
TRBD2	.	TRBV4-2	TRBJ2-7	TGTGTCAGCAGCCAGAACTCCCTGAGTAGCGGGAGGAAACACGAGCAGTACTTC	CVSSQNSLSSGRKHEQYF
.	many	TRBV29-1	TRBJ2-5	TGCAGCGTCCACACTGGGACGGAAGAACCCCAGTACTTC	CSVHTGTEEPQYF
.	.	TRBV6-2/TRBV6-3	TRBJ2-1	TGTGCCAGCAGTTACCTGATAGTTGGAAATGAGCAGTTCTTC	CASSYLIVGNEQFF
.	.	TRBV29-1	TRBJ1-1	TGCAGCGCTGTGAAGGTCTTGAACACTGAAGCTTGCTTT	CSAVKVLNTEACF
.	few	TRBV5-5	TRBJ1-5	TGTGCCAGCAGCTTGGTCGACTCCTTTGGGGAGCCCCAGCATTTT	CASSLVDSFGEPQHF
TRBD2	.	TRBV11-2	TRBJ2-1	TGTGCCAGCAGCTTAGAGCTCCTAGCGGGAATGTACGAGCACTTCTTC	CASSLELLAGMYEHFF
.	.	TRBV11-2	TRBJ2-7	TGTGCCAGCGGCTTAGGTCTGGCGACAGAAATCTACGAGCAGTACTTC	CASGLGLATEIYEQYF
.	.	TRBV29-1	TRBJ1-1	TGCAGCGTTGGACCCGGGTGGGCCATGAACACTGAAGCTTTCTTT	CSVGPGWAMNTEAFF
TRBD2	.	TRBV29-1	TRBJ2-1	TGCAGCGCCCGCCCGGGGGGGAATGAGTGGTTCTTC	CSARPGGNEWFF
.	.	TRBV4-3	TRBJ2-5	TGCGCCAGCATCCATCGGGGACTGGGTGAGGAGACCCAGTACTTC	CASIHRGLGEETQYF
.	.	TRBV11-2	TRBJ1-1	TGTGCCAGCTGCCTAACGGCCTTCGACACTGAAGCCTTCTTT	CASCLTAFDTEAFF
.	.	TRBV4-2	TRBJ2-7	TGTGCCAGCAGCCAAGTACAGGATAGCTCCTACGAGCAATACTTC	CASSQVQDSSYEQYF
.	.	TRBV7-9	TRBJ2-7	TGTGCCAGCAGCTTAGGGAGGGAAACCTACGAACAGTACTTC	CASSLGRETYEQYF
.	many	TRBV7-9	TRBJ2-6	TGTGCCAGCAGCCCCGACAGGTTAAGCTCTGGGGCCAACGTCCTGACTTTC	CASSPDRLSSGANVLTF